What follows describes a single T cell receptor beta chain. Its antigen is not known. The junction and the germline gene differ at one end; a read error may be behind it. The source of the sample is a study of cytotoxic CD8 clonotypes in ibrutinib-treated CLL. On the study more broadly: Response was recorded as partial in roughly 25 patients and complete in 2; at median 68 months, approximately 14 remained remitted and about 12 had progressed. Response samples were taken after a median of roughly 11 months on treatment, range 6 to 36.

Method: immunoSEQ multiplex PCR; TCRdb's copy keeps in-frame clones and lacks some. The repertoire consists of hundreds of thousands of clones, with more than 70% occurring once and the leading ten covering about an eighth. Germline assignment: CDR1 WNHNN and CDR2 SYGVQD (reference sequence). The CDR3 runs to 13 residues. Findings and limits, study-wide: Relative to age-matched healthy donors, clonality at baseline was higher, and it tracked circulating CD8+ T-cell counts.

The V gene is TRBV10-1, the J gene TRBJ1-6; a possible D gene is TRBD1 (6 bases). Sequenced material: PBMCs, taken after 12 months of ibrutinib treatment. The clonotype originates from a human donor with chronic lymphocytic leukemia. This CDR3 reads CASGGLEGTSLHF. The CDR3 DNA reads TGTGCCTCGGGGGGGCTTGAGGGAACATCCCTCCACTTT.